This T cell receptor beta chain was identified during a study of blood T cell repertoires in COVID-19. For the study at large: From T cells, B-cell-depleted T cells, or PBMCs came the material, which was cDNA or gDNA.

TCRdb keeps only in-frame clones here, not all; method: immunoSEQ multiplex PCR. This table holds 100,000 to 130,000 clones, less than 75% found once. The CDR3 has 12 amino acids. Trimming shortened V by 6 bases and J by 13 bases, and 16 bases separated the two germline ends. From germline, CDR1 is WSHSY and CDR2 SAAADI. The V gene is TRBV10-2, the J gene TRBJ2-1; D ambiguous. The sequence derives from a woman aged 40 to 49 with acute or convalescent COVID-19. Sequencing was done on a sample of peripheral blood. CDR3 sequence reads: CASRSDISIQFF. As DNA, the CDR3 is TGCGCCAGCAGATCCGACATATCCATTCAGTTCTTC.